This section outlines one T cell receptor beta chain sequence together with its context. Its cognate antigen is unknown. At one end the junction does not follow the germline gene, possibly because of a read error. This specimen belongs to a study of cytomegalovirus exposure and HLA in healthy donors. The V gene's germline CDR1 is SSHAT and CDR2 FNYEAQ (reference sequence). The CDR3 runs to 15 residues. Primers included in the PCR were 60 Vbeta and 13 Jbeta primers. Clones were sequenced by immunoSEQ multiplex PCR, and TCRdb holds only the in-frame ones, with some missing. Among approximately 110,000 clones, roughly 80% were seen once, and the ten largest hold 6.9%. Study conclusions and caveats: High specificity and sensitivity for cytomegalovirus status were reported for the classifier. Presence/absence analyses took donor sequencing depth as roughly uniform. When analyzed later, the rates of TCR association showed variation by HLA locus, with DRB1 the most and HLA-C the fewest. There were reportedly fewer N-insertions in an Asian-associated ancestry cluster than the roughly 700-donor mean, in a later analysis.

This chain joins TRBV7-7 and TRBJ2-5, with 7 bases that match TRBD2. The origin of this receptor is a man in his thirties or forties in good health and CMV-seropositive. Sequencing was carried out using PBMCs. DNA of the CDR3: TGTGCTAGCAGTTTTACTGGGGGGGTCCAAGAGACCCAGTACTTC. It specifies CASSFTGGVQETQYF.